One sample yielded the 14 T cell receptor beta chains listed below, sequenced in a study of CD8 T cells in Susac syndrome. Random hexamers were used to reverse transcribe the RNA input (roughly 0.5 to 1 ug). Using its own MiXCR run on the immunoSEQ multiplex PCR reads, TCRdb lists one record per CDR3 protein. The table includes over 80,000 distinct CDR3 sequences, 85% to 95% detected once. Sequencing input: CD8+ T cells from PBMCs. Source of these receptors: a human donor in good health.

The J gene is TRBJ2-7, the V gene TRBV20-1; tentatively, D is TRBD1 (6 bases). The CDR3 runs to 14 residues. The V and J ends lost 0 bases and 5 bases respectively, with 14 bases between them. From germline, CDR1 is DFQATT and CDR2 SNEGSKA (reference sequence). CDR3 DNA sequence: TGCAGTGCTAGAGATCACAGGGTTATCGACGAGCAGTACTTC. Translating gives CSARDHRVIDEQYF.

The chain carries TRBV7-9 and TRBJ2-7; no firm D call. CDR1 is SEHNR and CDR2 is FQNEAQ in the germline V gene (reference sequence). The CDR3 is 16 residues long. V shed 3 bases and J shed 3 bases, with 18 bases lying between them. The CDR3 sequence: CASSFYLGEANYEQYF. CDR3 DNA sequence: TGTGCCAGCAGCTTTTATCTCGGCGAGGCCAACTACGAGCAGTACTTC.

The chain combines TRBV29-1 with TRBJ2-3; D unresolved. Per the germline V gene, CDR1 is SQVTM and CDR2 is ANQGSEA. Trimming pared 3 bases from V and 1 base from J, leaving 2 bases between. The CDR3 has 11 amino acids. CDR3 protein: CSVDGTDTQYF. DNA of the CDR3: TGCAGCGTTGATGGCACAGATACGCAGTATTTT.

V is TRBV14 and J is TRBJ2-2; TRBD1 might be the D (5 bases). The V gene's germline CDR1 is SGHDN and CDR2 FVKESK. V was pared by 1 base and J by 8 bases, with 8 bases between. The CDR3 length is 13 residues. In nucleotides, the CDR3 is TGTGCCAGCAGCCAAGCCTACAGGGGGGAGCTGTTTTTT. It translates to CASSQAYRGELFF.

CDR3 coding DNA: TGTGCCAGCAGTTACGCAGACCCAGGGGACGAAGACCAGTACTTC. Amino acids: CASSYADPGDEDQYF. J is TRBJ2-5 and V is TRBV6-6; weak D call: TRBD1 (6 bases). The CDR3 sequence is 15 residues long. Germline V CDR1 and CDR2: MNHNY, SVGAGI (reference sequence). V gave up 2 bases and J gave up 10 bases, with 20 bases separating them.

V is TRBV12-3 or TRBV12-4 and J is TRBJ1-2; a weak D match, TRBD1 (5 bases). The germline V and J ends were trimmed by 5 bases and 8 bases, with 12 bases remaining between them. The CDR3 covers 12 residues. The CDR3 region is CASSQDRWGYTF. DNA for the CDR3: TGTGCCAGCAGTCAAGACAGATGGGGCTACACCTTC.

The V and J genes are TRBV18 and TRBJ2-5; D remains ambiguous. Trimming stripped 3 bases from V and 5 bases from J, with 13 bases between. CDR3 length equals 14 residues. Germline V gene sequence: CDR1 KGHSH, CDR2 LQKENI. The CDR3 DNA reads TGTGCCAGCTCACCCGGTGAAGCGTTGGAGACCCAGTACTTC. Translation: CASSPGEALETQYF.

The V call is TRBV5-4, the J call TRBJ2-2, with D unclear. The CDR3 loop spans 15 amino acids. The germline CDR1 and CDR2 sequences are SGHNT and YYREEE (reference sequence). Trimming removed 0 bases from V and 2 bases from J, with 8 bases in between. Here the CDR3 DNA reads TGTGCCAGCAGCTTGGAGTTCAGTAACACCGGGGAGCTGTTTTTT. Translating it yields CASSLEFSNTGELFF.

The V and J genes are TRBV2 and TRBJ1-2; D is undetermined. V was shortened by 5 bases and J by 6 bases, with 10 bases between the two germline ends. In germline, CDR1 is SNHLY, CDR2 FYNNEI. The CDR3 has 12 amino acids. In DNA, the CDR3 is TGTGCCAGCAGTCCCCTTACTAATGGCTACACCTTC. Translation gives CASSPLTNGYTF.

The chain is built from TRBV12-5 and TRBJ2-5; tentatively, D is TRBD1 (6 bases). Germline V gene lookup returns CDR1 LGHNT and CDR2 FRNRAP. The CDR3 contains 11 residues. With 11 bases removed from V and 3 bases from J, the gap between germline ends came to 10 bases. The CDR3: CASSGEETQYF. In nucleotides, the CDR3 is TGTGCTTCCTCAGGGGAAGAGACCCAGTACTTC.

V is TRBV5-4 and J is TRBJ2-7, with a possible D match to TRBD2 (7 bases). The CDR3 sequence is 16 residues long. Trimming pared 3 bases from V and 3 bases from J, leaving 19 bases between. The V gene's germline CDR1 is SGHNT and CDR2 YYREEE (reference sequence). The CDR3, as DNA: TGTGCCAGCAGCTCGCAGGGGAGCGGGGTCTTCTACGAGCAGTACTTC. Protein: CASSSQGSGVFYEQYF.

The chain couples TRBV7-2 to TRBJ1-1, with a possible D match to TRBD1 (6 bases). Trimming stripped 2 bases from V and 5 bases from J, with 15 bases between. There are 15 residues in the CDR3. Germline V gene lookup returns CDR1 SGHTA and CDR2 FQGNSA. CDR3 region: CASSLKAGHRTEAFF. The CDR3 bases are TGTGCCAGCAGCTTAAAGGCGGGACATCGAACTGAAGCTTTCTTT.

The V and J genes are TRBV5-1 and TRBJ1-1; TRBD1 might be the D (5 bases). Germline V gene sequence: CDR1 SGHRS, CDR2 YFSETQ. Trimming shortened V by 1 base and J by 5 bases, and 9 bases separated the two germline ends. The CDR3 consists of 13 residues. Here the CDR3 reads CASSLFEGTEAFF. The CDR3 bases are TGCGCCAGCAGCTTGTTCGAGGGGACTGAAGCTTTCTTT.

The chain uses TRBV7-9 and TRBJ2-5; no reliable D call. The ends were cut back, 5 bases at V and 4 bases at J, with 11 bases in the middle. This CDR3 has 13 residues. CDR1 and CDR2 from the germline V gene are SEHNR and FQNEAQ (reference sequence). The CDR3 region is CASSDTMGETQYF. CDR3 DNA sequence: TGTGCCAGCAGCGATACTATGGGAGAGACCCAGTACTTC. Drawing the rest from reference TRBV7-9 and TRBJ2-5, the complete variable domain is DTGVSQNPRHKITKRGQNVTFRCDPISEHNRLYWYRQTLGQGPEFLTYFQNEAQLEKSRLLSDRFSAERPKGSFSTLEIQRTEQGDSAMYLCASSDTMGETQYFGPGTRLLVL.